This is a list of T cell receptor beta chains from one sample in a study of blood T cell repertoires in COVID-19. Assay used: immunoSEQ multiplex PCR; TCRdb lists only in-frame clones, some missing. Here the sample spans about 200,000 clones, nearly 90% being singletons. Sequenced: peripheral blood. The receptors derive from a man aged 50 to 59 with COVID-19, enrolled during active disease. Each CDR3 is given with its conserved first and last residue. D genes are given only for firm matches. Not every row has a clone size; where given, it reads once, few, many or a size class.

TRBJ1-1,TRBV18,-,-,CASSPSDWNTEAFF,TGTGCCAGCTCACCTAGCGACTGGAACACTGAAGCTTTCTTT
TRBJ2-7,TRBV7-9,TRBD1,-,CASSWGQGGSYEQYF,TGTGCCAGCAGCTGGGGACAGGGGGGCTCCTACGAGCAGTACTTC
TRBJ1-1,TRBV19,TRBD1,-,CASSGQGETEAFF,TGTGCCAGTTCGGGACAGGGGGAGACTGAAGCTTTCTTT
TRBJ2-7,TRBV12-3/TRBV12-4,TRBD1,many,CASTMRQGEQYF,TGTGCCAGCACTATGAGACAGGGAGAGCAGTACTTC
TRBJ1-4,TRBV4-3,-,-,CASSLGLGAEKLFF,TGCGCCAGCAGCCTTGGACTCGGTGCAGAAAAACTGTTTTTT
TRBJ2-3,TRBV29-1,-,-,CSVAPTTPGTDTQYF,TGCAGCGTTGCTCCCACTACCCCGGGCACAGATACGCAGTATTTT
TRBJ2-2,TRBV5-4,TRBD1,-,CASSPRTGFGELFF,TGTGCCAGCAGCCCGAGGACAGGGTTCGGGGAGCTGTTTTTT
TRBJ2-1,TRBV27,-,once,CASSLSWAIGSYNEQFF,TGTGCCAGCAGTTTATCGTGGGCGATCGGCTCCTACAATGAGCAGTTCTTC
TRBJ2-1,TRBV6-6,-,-,CASARGTDYYNEQFF,TGTGCCAGCGCTCGCGGGACAGATTATTACAATGAGCAGTTCTTC
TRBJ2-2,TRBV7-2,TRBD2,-,CASSRASGGGELFF,TGTGCCAGCAGCCGGGCTAGCGGGGGCGGGGAGCTGTTTTTT
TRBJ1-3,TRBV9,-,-,CASSATGIGDTIYF,TGTGCCAGCAGCGCCACAGGGATCGGAGACACCATATATTTT
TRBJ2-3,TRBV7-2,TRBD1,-,CASSLVLGQGADTQYF,TGTGCCAGCAGCTTAGTTTTGGGACAGGGAGCAGATACGCAGTATTTT
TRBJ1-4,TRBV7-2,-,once,CASSWAGTNNEKLFF,TGTGCCAGCAGCTGGGCCGGGACAAATAATGAAAAACTGTTTTTT
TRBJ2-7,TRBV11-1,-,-,CASSLESRGADYEQYF,TGTGCCAGCAGCTTAGAGTCTCGGGGGGCGGACTACGAGCAGTACTTC
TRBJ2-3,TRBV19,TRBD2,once,CASRTTSDRTDTQYF,TGTGCCAGTAGAACGACTAGCGACCGCACAGATACGCAGTATTTT
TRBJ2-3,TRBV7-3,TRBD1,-,CASSQRTGSSTDTQYF,TGTGCCAGCAGCCAACGGACAGGATCTAGCACAGATACGCAGTATTTT
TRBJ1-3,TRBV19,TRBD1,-,CASSTNRDRGLNTIYF,TGTGCCAGTAGTACAAACCGGGACAGGGGATTAAACACCATATATTTT
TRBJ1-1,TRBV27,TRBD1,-,CATRTGDAEAFF,TGTGCCACAAGGACAGGGGACGCTGAAGCTTTCTTT
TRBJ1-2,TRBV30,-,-,CAWKEGLYTF,TGTGCCTGGAAGGAGGGACTCTACACCTTC
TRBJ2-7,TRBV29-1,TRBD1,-,CSVGLGQGQSLTYEQYF,TGCAGCGTTGGGTTGGGACAGGGGCAATCACTAACCTACGAGCAGTACTTC
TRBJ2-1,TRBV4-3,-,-,CASSQGTGLGYNEQFF,TGCGCCAGCAGCCAAGGCACAGGGTTGGGGTACAATGAGCAGTTCTTC
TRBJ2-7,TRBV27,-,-,CASSLSLAPGLWTSEQYF,TGTGCCAGCAGTTTATCGCTCGCCCCGGGACTTTGGACCTCCGAGCAGTACTTC